This paragraph covers one T cell receptor beta chain sequence. TCRdb's table, derived via immunoSEQ multiplex PCR, lists solely in-frame clones and lacks some. The profile covers about 84,000 clones, with around 80% appearing a single time and more than 9% taken by the ten largest. The entry originates in a study of control samples from healthy donors and cancer patients. Germline values: CDR1 ENHRY, CDR2 SYGVKD. The CDR3 is 16 residues long. Trimming shortened V by 5 bases and J by 0 bases, and 17 bases separated the two germline ends. The J gene is TRBJ2-7, the V gene TRBV10-3; D might be TRBD2 (7 bases). The origin of this receptor is a man in his sixties with head and neck cancer. Sequencing was carried out using PBMCs. DNA for the CDR3: TGTGCCATCAGTTCAGGCGGCGGGGGCGCCTCCTACGAGCAGTACTTC. Amino acid sequence: CAISSGGGGASYEQYF.